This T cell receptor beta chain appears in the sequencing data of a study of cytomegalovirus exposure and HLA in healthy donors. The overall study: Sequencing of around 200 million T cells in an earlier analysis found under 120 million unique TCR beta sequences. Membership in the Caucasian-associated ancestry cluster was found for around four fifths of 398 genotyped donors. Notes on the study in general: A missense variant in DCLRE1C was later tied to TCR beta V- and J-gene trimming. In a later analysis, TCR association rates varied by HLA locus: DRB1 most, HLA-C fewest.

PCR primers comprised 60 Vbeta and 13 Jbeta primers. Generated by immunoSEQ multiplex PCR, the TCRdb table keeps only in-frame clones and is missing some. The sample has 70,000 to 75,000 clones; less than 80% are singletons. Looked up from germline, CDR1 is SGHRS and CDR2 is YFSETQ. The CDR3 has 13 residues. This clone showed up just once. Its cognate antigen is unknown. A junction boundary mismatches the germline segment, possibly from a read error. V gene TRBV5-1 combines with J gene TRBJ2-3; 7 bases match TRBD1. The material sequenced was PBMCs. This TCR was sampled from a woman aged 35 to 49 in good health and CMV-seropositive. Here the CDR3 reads CASSWDSSDMQYF. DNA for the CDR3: TGCGCCAGCAGCTGGGACAGTTCAGATATGCAGTATTTT.